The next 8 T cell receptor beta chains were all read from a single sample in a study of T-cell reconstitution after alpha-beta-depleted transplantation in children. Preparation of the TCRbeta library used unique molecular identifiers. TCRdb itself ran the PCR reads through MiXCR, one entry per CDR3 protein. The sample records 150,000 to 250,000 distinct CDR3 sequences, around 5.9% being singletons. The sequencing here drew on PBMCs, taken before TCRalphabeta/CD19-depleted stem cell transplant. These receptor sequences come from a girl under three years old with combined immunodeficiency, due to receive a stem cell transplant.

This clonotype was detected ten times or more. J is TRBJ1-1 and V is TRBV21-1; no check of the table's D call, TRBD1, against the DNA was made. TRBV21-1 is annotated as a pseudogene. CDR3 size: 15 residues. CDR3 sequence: CASSKVEGADTEAFF. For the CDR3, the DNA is TGTGCCAGCAGCAAAGTCGAGGGGGCGGATACTGAAGCTTTCTTT.

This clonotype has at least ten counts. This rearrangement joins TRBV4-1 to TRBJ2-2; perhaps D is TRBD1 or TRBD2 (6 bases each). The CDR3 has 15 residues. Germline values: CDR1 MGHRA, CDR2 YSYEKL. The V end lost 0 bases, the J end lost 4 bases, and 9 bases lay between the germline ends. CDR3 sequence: CASSQEQGGTGELFF. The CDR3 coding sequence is TGCGCCAGCAGCCAAGAACAGGGAGGCACCGGGGAGCTGTTTTTT.

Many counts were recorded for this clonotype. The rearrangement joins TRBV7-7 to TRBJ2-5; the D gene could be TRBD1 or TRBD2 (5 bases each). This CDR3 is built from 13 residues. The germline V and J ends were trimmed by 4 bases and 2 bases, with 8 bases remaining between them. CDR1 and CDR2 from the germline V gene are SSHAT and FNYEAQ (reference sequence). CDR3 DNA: TGTGCCAGCAGCTCCGGGACGCAAGAGACCCAGTACTTC. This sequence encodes CASSSGTQETQYF. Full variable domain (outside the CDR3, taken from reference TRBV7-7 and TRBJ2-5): GAGVSQSPRYKVTKRGQDVTLRCDPISSHATLYWYQQALGQGPEFLTYFNYEAQPDKSGLPSDRFSAERPEGSISTLTIQRTEQRDSAMYRCASSSGTQETQYFGPGTRLLVL.

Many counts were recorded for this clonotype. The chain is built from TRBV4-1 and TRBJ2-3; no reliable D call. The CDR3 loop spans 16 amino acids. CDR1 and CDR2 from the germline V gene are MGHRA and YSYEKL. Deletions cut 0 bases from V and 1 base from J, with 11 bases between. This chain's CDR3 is CASSQDLSPGTDTQYF. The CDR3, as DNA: TGCGCCAGCAGCCAAGATTTGTCTCCCGGCACAGATACGCAGTATTTT.

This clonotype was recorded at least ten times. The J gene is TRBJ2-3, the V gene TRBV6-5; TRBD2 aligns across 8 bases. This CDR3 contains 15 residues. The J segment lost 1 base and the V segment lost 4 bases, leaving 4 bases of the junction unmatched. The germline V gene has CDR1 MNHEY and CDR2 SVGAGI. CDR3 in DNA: TGTGCCAGCAGTTTTCGAGCGGGGGGCACAGATACGCAGTATTTT. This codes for CASSFRAGGTDTQYF.

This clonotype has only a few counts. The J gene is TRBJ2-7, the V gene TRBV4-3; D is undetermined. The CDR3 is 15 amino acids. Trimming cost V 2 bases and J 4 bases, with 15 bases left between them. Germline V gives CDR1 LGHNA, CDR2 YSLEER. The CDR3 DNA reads TGCGCCAGCAGCCAATTTTGGCTGCCGCAGTACGAGCAGTACTTC. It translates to CASSQFWLPQYEQYF.

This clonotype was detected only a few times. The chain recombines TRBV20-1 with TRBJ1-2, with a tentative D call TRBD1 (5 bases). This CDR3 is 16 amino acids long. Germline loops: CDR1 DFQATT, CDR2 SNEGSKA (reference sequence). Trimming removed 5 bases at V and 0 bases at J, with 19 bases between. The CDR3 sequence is CSAVQGLLKTNYGYTF. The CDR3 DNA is TGCAGTGCTGTTCAGGGACTCCTAAAGACTAACTATGGCTACACCTTC.

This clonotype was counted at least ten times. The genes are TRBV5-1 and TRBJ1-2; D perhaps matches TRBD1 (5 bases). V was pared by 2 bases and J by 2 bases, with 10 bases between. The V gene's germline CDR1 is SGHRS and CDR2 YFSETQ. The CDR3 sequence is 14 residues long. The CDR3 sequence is CASSFRDGNYGYTF. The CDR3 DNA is TGCGCCAGCAGCTTCCGGGACGGGAACTATGGCTACACCTTC.